The TCR beta chain under discussion was sequenced for a study of blood T cell dynamics during melanoma immunotherapy. Study-wide context: Patients with metastatic melanoma got pembrolizumab or nivolumab-ipilimumab as first-line care.

CDR3 length: 12 amino acids. Trimming took 5 bases from V and 7 from J; bases not matched to a gene: 2. CDR1 is SGHAT and CDR2 is FQNNGV in the germline V gene. Specified time point: pre-treatment baseline. Response was assessed by RECIST 1.1 at 12 weeks, except a couple of rapid progressors. Overall study findings and caveats: The most clonal sorted CD8+ subset, immune-effector cells, was closest to cell-free DNA CDR3 sequences.

TCRdb keeps only in-frame clones here, not all; method: immunoSEQ multiplex PCR. Altogether 1,200 to 1,500 clones are present, roughly 90% being singletons, with the ten largest covering about 1.5%. About this clone: Its antigen is not identified.

This TCR was recovered from a human donor with melanoma. The specimen comprised effector memory CD8+ T cells from blood, sampled from a patient treated with checkpoint blockade. The chain couples TRBV11-2 to TRBJ2-1; 7 nucleotides align to TRBD1. CDR3 region: CASSEDRNEQFF. The DNA for the CDR3 is TGTGCCAGCAGCGAGGACAGGAATGAGCAGTTCTTC.